This T cell receptor beta chain was captured by sequencing in a study of CD8 T cells in Susac syndrome. cDNA came from about 0.51 to 1 ug RNA primed by random hexamers. MiXCR, run by TCRdb on the immunoSEQ multiplex PCR reads, gives a single entry per CDR3 protein. The sample shows under 150,000 distinct CDR3 sequences, around 94% of them seen only once. Blood CD8+ and CD4+ T cells underwent high-throughput TCR beta sequencing. Healthy donors formed controls matched for age and sex. TEMRA cells were FACS-enriched and CD8+ and CD4+ T cells negatively isolated. Trimming removed 6 bases from V and 7 bases from J, with 12 bases in between. Germline CDR1 is SEHNR and CDR2 is FQNEAQ (reference sequence). This CDR3 has 13 residues.

Sequencing used CD8+ T cells from PBMCs. This chain joins TRBV7-9 and TRBJ1-4; D perhaps matches TRBD1 (5 bases). The TCR was taken from a human donor in good health. Written as DNA, the CDR3 is TGTGCCAGCAGATATGGGGGTGGTGAAAAACTGTTTTTT. Translating it yields CASRYGGGEKLFF.